Listed below are T cell receptor beta chains from one sample, sequenced in a study of shared T cell receptors in the human thymus. Assay: immunoSEQ multiplex PCR; the TCRdb copy retains only in-frame clones and omits some. The sample holds about 380,000 clones, approximately 95% seen once. What was sequenced was thymocytes. Receptor source: a human donor. Both conserved end residues are part of each CDR3. Clone size is given for some rows only: seen once, a few or many times, or a class if the clone is expanded.

v_gene	abundance	len	j_gene	CDR3aa
TRBV14	-	17	TRBJ2-7	CASSQGVYTSGSYEQYF
TRBV5-1	-	16	TRBJ1-1	CASSLGGQGSDTEAFF
TRBV7-2	-	11	TRBJ2-7	CASSRTYEQYF
TRBV19	-	15	TRBJ2-7	CASSRTEPGSYEQYF
TRBV10-3	-	17	TRBJ2-1	CAISGARGGLAGNEQFF
TRBV5-1	-	16	TRBJ1-2	CASSLASAKLPNGYTF
TRBV11-2	once	16	TRBJ1-2	CASSLDSQGDRGPGTF
TRBV15	-	14	TRBJ1-5	CATSSWQLSQPQHF
TRBV11-3	-	12	TRBJ2-2	CASSSGYGELFF
TRBV28	once	16	TRBJ2-1	CASSFETGSVSPEQFF
TRBV6-4	-	14	TRBJ2-7	CASSGPGKPYEQYF
TRBV11-2	-	11	TRBJ1-2	CASITDSLGTF
TRBV27	-	12	TRBJ2-3	CASSLPGDTQYF
TRBV6-4	-	18	TRBJ2-3	CASSYSTSGRASTDTQYF
TRBV27	-	18	TRBJ2-5	CASSLCGRGQGGQETQYF
TRBV30	-	16	TRBJ2-6	CAWDVGRDPGANVLTF
TRBV29-1	-	15	TRBJ1-2	CSGEEEQGLNYGYTF
TRBV10-3	-	14	TRBJ1-1	CAITFGQGNTEAFF
TRBV19	-	17	TRBJ2-1	CASSELAGGRTYNEQFF
TRBV27	-	19	TRBJ2-7	CASSLVRPRTGIGPYEQYF
TRBV7-3	-	15	TRBJ2-1	CASSLRQGAHNEQFF
TRBV19	-	13	TRBJ2-7	CASKDRYEYEQYF